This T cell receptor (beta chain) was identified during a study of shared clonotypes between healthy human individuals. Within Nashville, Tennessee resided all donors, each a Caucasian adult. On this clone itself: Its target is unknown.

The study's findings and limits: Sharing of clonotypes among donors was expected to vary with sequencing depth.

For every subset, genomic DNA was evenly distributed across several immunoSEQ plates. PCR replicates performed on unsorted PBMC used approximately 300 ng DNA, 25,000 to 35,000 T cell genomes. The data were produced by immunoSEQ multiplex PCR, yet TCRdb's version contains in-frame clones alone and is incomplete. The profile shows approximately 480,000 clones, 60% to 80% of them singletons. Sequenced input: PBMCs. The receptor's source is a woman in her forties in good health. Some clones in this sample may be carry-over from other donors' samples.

The CDR3 loop is CASSLGTSGSLDTQYF. Here the CDR3 DNA reads TGCGCCAGCAGCTTGGGGACTAGCGGGAGTCTAGATACGCAGTATTTT. The chain couples TRBV5-1 to TRBJ2-3; 13 bases line up with TRBD2. Germline-derived CDR1 and CDR2 are SGHRS and YFSETQ. After removal of 0 bases from V and 5 bases from J, the junction contained 3 bases not matched to a gene. The CDR3 contains 16 residues.